One sample yielded the 8 T cell receptor beta chains listed below, sequenced in a study of blood T cell repertoires in COVID-19. Here immunoSEQ multiplex PCR was the method, and the copy in TCRdb shows in-frame clones only, minus some. The sample lists about 250,000 clones, roughly 88% seen once, with 2.5% to 3% in the top ten. Material: peripheral blood. These receptors all stem from a woman in her twenties or thirties with active or convalescent COVID-19.

The chain has TRBV28 and TRBJ1-2; possible D gene TRBD1, 6 bases. The V and J ends lost 2 bases and 8 bases respectively, with 21 bases between them. CDR1 and CDR2 (germline): MDHEN, SYDVKM. This CDR3 is 16 amino acids long. The CDR3: CASSLRSMRGLGGYTF. In nucleotides, the CDR3 is TGTGCCAGCAGTTTACGCTCAATGAGGGGGTTAGGAGGCTACACCTTC.

This clone was detected only a few times. The chain is built from TRBV6-2 or TRBV6-3 and TRBJ2-1, with TRBD2 matching 9 bases. J gave up 4 bases and V 3 bases, and 4 bases lay outside the gene matches. CDR1 is MNHEY and CDR2 is SVGEGT in the germline V gene. The CDR3 is 15 residues long. The CDR3 DNA reads as TGTGCCAGCAGTTATAGCGGGGGCGGATACAATGAGCAGTTCTTC. Its protein is CASSYSGGGYNEQFF.

This clone showed up just once. The chain carries TRBV5-1 and TRBJ2-2; the D gene is possibly TRBD1 (5 bases). The CDR3 totals 15 residues. Trimming took off 4 bases at V and 5 bases at J, with 15 bases between the two ends. Germline CDR1 and CDR2: SGHRS and YFSETQ. CDR3 region: CASSPGASATGELFF. CDR3 in DNA: TGCGCCAGCAGCCCTGGGGCATCAGCGACCGGGGAGCTGTTTTTT.

CDR3 nucleotides: TGTGCCAGCAGCCACGGGACTAGACAGTACTTC. It yields the protein CASSHGTRQYF. The chain is built from TRBV6-2 or TRBV6-3 and TRBJ2-7, with 8 bases identical to TRBD2. Germline V gene lookup returns CDR1 MNHEY and CDR2 SVGEGT. Unmatched junction bases numbered 5, after V lost 6 bases and J lost 10 bases. CDR3 size: 11 residues.

The chain recombines TRBV19 with TRBJ2-2, with 9 positions matching TRBD1. The CDR3 is made up of 14 amino acids. V shed 5 bases, J shed 6 bases, and the junction held 4 bases outside the gene matches. From germline, CDR1 is LNHDA and CDR2 SQIVND (reference sequence). The CDR3 DNA sequence: TGTGCCAGTAGTCTGGGACAGGGATCCGGGGAGCTGTTTTTT. Amino acid sequence: CASSLGQGSGELFF. Full variable domain (missing parts from reference TRBV19 and TRBJ2-2): DGGITQSPKYLFRKEGQNVTLSCEQNLNHDAMYWYRQDPGQGLRLIYYSQIVNDFQKGDIAEGYSVSREKKESFPLTVTSAQKNPTAFYLCASSLGQGSGELFFGEGSRLTVL.

This chain joins TRBV5-1 and TRBJ1-1; 7 positions agree with TRBD1. V lost 1 base, J lost 4 bases, and 1 base stayed unmatched. The CDR3 spans 13 residues. Per the germline V gene, CDR1 is SGHRS and CDR2 is YFSETQ. DNA for the CDR3: TGCGCCAGCAGCTTGACAGGGGCCACTGAAGCTTTCTTT. Translation gives CASSLTGATEAFF.

V and J are TRBV5-8 and TRBJ1-1; D not resolved. Germline CDR1 is SGHTS and CDR2 is YDEGEE. V gave up 0 bases and J gave up 1 base, with 7 bases separating them. The CDR3 consists of 14 residues. The CDR3 protein is CASSLGHTNTEAFF. CDR3 DNA: TGTGCCAGCAGCTTGGGTCACACGAACACTGAAGCTTTCTTT.

The gene calls are TRBV15 and TRBJ2-5, with 13 bases that match TRBD2. Germline V gene data show CDR1 as LNHNV and CDR2 as YYDKDF (reference sequence). The CDR3 spans 17 residues. V was pared by 3 bases and J by 1 base, with 5 bases of the junction left unmatched. The CDR3 DNA sequence: TGTGCCACCAGCAGCCTACTAGCGGGGGGGCTCCAAGAGACCCAGTACTTC. Protein: CATSSLLAGGLQETQYF. The full variable domain, its missing parts supplied by reference TRBV15 and TRBJ2-5, is DAMVIQNPRYQVTQFGKPVTLSCSQTLNHNVMYWYQQKSSQAPKLLFHYYDKDFNNEADTPDNFQSRRPNTSFCFLDIRSPGLGDTAMYLCATSSLLAGGLQETQYFGPGTRLLVL.